This T cell receptor (beta chain) comes out of a study of CD8 T cells in ankylosing spondylitis. Whole-study results and caveats: Characteristic, it appeared, of ankylosing spondylitis blood was a TCR beta motif of roughly eight highly homologous variants.

MiXCR, run by TCRdb on the 5' RACE reads, gives a single entry per CDR3 protein. The sample includes 470,000 or so distinct CDR3 sequences, roughly a quarter of them seen just once. Germline V gives CDR1 LGHNA, CDR2 YNFKEQ. The CDR3 sequence is 18 residues long. The V gene lost 1 base and the J gene lost 1 base, with 17 bases spanning the gap. Notes on this clonotype: Its antigen is as yet unknown.

Material for sequencing was blood, either unsorted or a sorted T cell fraction (not recorded which). The rearrangement links TRBV4-2 to TRBJ2-1; D not certain. The TCR sequence derives from a male donor with ankylosing spondylitis. The CDR3: CASSQAAGWSTSYNEQFF. As DNA, the CDR3 is TGTGCCAGCAGCCAAGCCGCCGGGTGGAGCACGTCCTACAATGAGCAGTTCTTC.